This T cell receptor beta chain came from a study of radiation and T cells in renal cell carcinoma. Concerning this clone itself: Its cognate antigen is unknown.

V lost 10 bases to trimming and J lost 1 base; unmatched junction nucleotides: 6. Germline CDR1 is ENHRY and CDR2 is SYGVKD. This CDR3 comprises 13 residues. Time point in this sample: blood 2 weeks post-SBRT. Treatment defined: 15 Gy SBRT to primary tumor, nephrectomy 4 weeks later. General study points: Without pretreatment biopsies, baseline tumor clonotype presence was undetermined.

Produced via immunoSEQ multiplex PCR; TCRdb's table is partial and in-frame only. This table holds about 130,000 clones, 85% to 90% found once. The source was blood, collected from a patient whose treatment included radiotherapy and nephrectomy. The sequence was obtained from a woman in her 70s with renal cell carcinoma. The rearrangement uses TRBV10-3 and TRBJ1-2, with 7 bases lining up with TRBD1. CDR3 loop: CATGTDGNYGYTF. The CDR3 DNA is TGTGCCACCGGGACAGACGGTAACTATGGCTACACCTTC.